What follows describes a single T cell receptor (beta chain). Its antigen is undetermined. PCR amplification relied on 60 Vbeta primers (plus 13 Jbeta primers). Libraries were prepared by immunoSEQ multiplex PCR; TCRdb keeps only in-frame clonotypes and omits some of them. The sample consists of 90,000 to 120,000 clones, 65% to 80% of them appearing once. The CDR3 is made up of 16 amino acids. The germline gives CDR1 SGHDT, CDR2 YYEEEE. V shed 0 bases, J shed 0 bases, and the junction held 3 bases outside the gene matches. The sample comes from a study of cytomegalovirus exposure and HLA in healthy donors. Study-wide findings and caveats: The study labeled more than 150 TCR beta chains cytomegalovirus-associated.

The chain uses TRBV5-6 and TRBJ1-5; TRBD1 matches 7 bases. The receptor's source is a male donor in good health and CMV-seronegative. Sequenced sample: PBMCs. The CDR3 loop is CASSLDRGGSNQPQHF. The CDR3 nucleotides read TGTGCCAGCAGCTTGGACAGGGGTGGTAGCAATCAGCCCCAGCATTTT.